These 22 T cell receptor beta chains originate from one sample sequenced in a study of regulatory T cells in long-lasting Graves disease. Time point of the sample: newly diagnosed GD, antithyroid drugs for less than 3 months. Generation of the TCR library employed RNA extracted from PBMCs. Arm-PCR with iRepertoire HTBI primers amplified the CDR3 regions for these TCR beta libraries. From the multiplex PCR reads, TCRdb called clonotypes with MiXCR, one entry per CDR3 protein. The table lists hundreds of thousands of distinct CDR3 sequences, around 16% of them singletons, with 22% in the top ten. The specimen was peripheral blood mononuclear cells (PBMCs), collected at new diagnosis, from a patient treated with antithyroid drugs. The receptors come from a female donor with Graves disease.

The gene calls are TRBV29-1 and TRBJ2-5, with D uncertain. Germline CDR1 reads SQVTM; CDR2 reads ANQGSEA. V was clipped by 1 base and J by 0 bases, with 6 bases between them. The CDR3 runs 13 residues. The CDR3 DNA is TGCAGCGTTGAAGGACATTACCAAGAGACCCAGTACTTC. Its protein is CSVEGHYQETQYF.

The sample holds many counts of this clonotype. The gene calls are TRBV7-2 and TRBJ2-3; the D gene is possibly TRBD2 (7 bases). This CDR3 is 16 amino acids long. Trimming cost V 5 bases and J 5 bases, with 20 bases left between them. Germline assignment: CDR1 SGHTA and CDR2 FQGNSA. The CDR3 region is CASSRDRGDNGDTQYF. The CDR3 DNA is TGTGCCAGCAGCCGAGATCGGGGGGACAATGGAGATACGCAGTATTTT.

This clonotype was found many times. The chain employs TRBV7-3 and TRBJ2-5; D gene uncertain. Germline loops: CDR1 SGHTA, CDR2 FQGTGA. The CDR3 is made up of 13 amino acids. Trimming pared 0 bases from V and 2 bases from J, leaving 4 bases between. The DNA of the CDR3 is TGTGCCAGCAGCTTAACGTGGCAAGAGACCCAGTACTTC. Translated: CASSLTWQETQYF.

Ten or more counts support this clonotype. The CDR3 coding sequence is TGTGCCAGCAGTTTAGAGACGCACACTGAAGCTTTCTTT. Amino acids: CASSLETHTEAFF. The gene calls are TRBV12-3 or TRBV12-4 and TRBJ1-1; no firm D call. The CDR3 is 13 amino acids. V was trimmed by 1 base and J by 3 bases, leaving 6 bases between them.

V is TRBV6-1 and J is TRBJ2-5; no clear D. Germline CDR1 and CDR2: MNHNS and SASEGT. V was clipped by 1 base and J by 1 base, with 7 bases between them. The CDR3 covers 14 residues. The CDR3 DNA sequence: TGTGCCAGCAGTGAAGATCGGGTCCAAGAGACCCAGTACTTC. It is translated as CASSEDRVQETQYF.

The chain joins TRBV7-8 to TRBJ2-5, with D perhaps being TRBD1 or TRBD2 (5 bases each). Germline V gene sequence: CDR1 SGHVS, CDR2 FQNEAQ. CDR3 length: 17 residues. V gave up 1 base and J gave up 2 bases, with 17 bases separating them. In nucleotides, the CDR3 is TGTGCCAGCAGCTTAGTAGGGTTCGGGGCAACTCAAGAGACCCAGTACTTC. This gives the protein CASSLVGFGATQETQYF.

This clonotype is a singleton in its sample. The junction differs from germline at one of its ends, possibly a read error. The chain is built from TRBV27 and TRBJ1-1, with D hard to call. Germline lookup yields CDR1 MNHEY and CDR2 SMNVEV (reference sequence). This CDR3 comprises 15 residues. CDR3 nucleotide sequence: TGTACCAGCAGTTTATCGTATGCAGGGAACACTGAAGCTTTCTTT. This translates into CTSSLSYAGNTEAFF.

This clonotype has at least ten counts. V gene TRBV30 combines with J gene TRBJ1-3; D gene uncertain. This CDR3 is built from 12 residues. Germline values: CDR1 GTSNPN, CDR2 SVGIG (reference sequence). Trimming removed 4 bases from V and 0 bases from J, with 4 bases in between. CDR3 DNA sequence: TGTGCCTGGAAGAGCTCTGGAAACACCATATATTTT. It is translated as CAWKSSGNTIYF.

The chain links TRBV29-1 to TRBJ2-1; TRBD2 matches 7 bases. Germline values: CDR1 SQVTM, CDR2 ANQGSEA. J was trimmed by 2 bases and V by 0 bases; bases with no gene match: 7. The CDR3 has 16 residues. For the CDR3, the DNA is TGCAGCGTTGAAGATCTGGGGCTAGCGGCCTACAATGAGCAGTTCTTC. This gives the protein CSVEDLGLAAYNEQFF.

This clonotype has at least ten counts. The chain has TRBV29-1 and TRBJ2-7; 9 nucleotides align to TRBD1. Germline V gene data show CDR1 as SQVTM and CDR2 as ANQGSEA. This CDR3 has 14 amino acids. V lost 6 bases to trimming and J lost 5 bases; unmatched junction nucleotides: 11. Written as DNA, the CDR3 is TGCAGCGTCCACCCCGGGACAGGGCTGAACGAGCAGTACTTC. Amino acid sequence: CSVHPGTGLNEQYF.

This clonotype has at least ten counts. The gene calls are TRBV5-4 and TRBJ2-5; TRBD1 is a possible D gene (5 bases). V lost 4 bases and J 1 base, leaving 17 bases between the germline ends. Looked up from germline, CDR1 is SGHNT and CDR2 is YYREEE (reference sequence). The CDR3 is 16 amino acids. The CDR3 coding sequence is TGTGCCAGCAGCCCCCGCCAGGGTGCGCTCCAAGAGACCCAGTACTTC. Translating it yields CASSPRQGALQETQYF. Full variable domain (rest looked up from reference TRBV5-4 and TRBJ2-5): ETGVTQSPTHLIKTRGQQVTLRCSSQSGHNTVSWYQQALGQGPQFIFQYYREEENGRGNFPPRFSGLQFPNYSSELNVNALELDDSALYLCASSPRQGALQETQYFGPGTRLLVL.

This chain links TRBV9 with TRBJ2-4, with 7 bases lining up with TRBD2. V lost 4 bases and J lost 12; bases outside the gene matches: 19. The germline gives CDR1 SGDLS, CDR2 YYNGEE. CDR3 length: 16 residues. Here the CDR3 DNA reads TGTGCCAGCAGCCCCCCTCCCGGGACTACCAACGGGGGTCAGTACTTC. It yields the protein CASSPPPGTTNGGQYF.

This clonotype occurred a few times. The chain joins TRBV6-5 to TRBJ1-5, with TRBD1 identical over 7 bases. The CDR3 has 14 amino acids. J lost 4 bases, V lost 2 bases, and 2 bases had no gene match. Looked up from germline, CDR1 is MNHEY and CDR2 is SVGAGI. The DNA of the CDR3 is TGTGCCAGCAGTTACCTACAGGGGAATCAGCCCCAGCATTTT. Protein product: CASSYLQGNQPQHF.

There are many counts of this clonotype. The chain combines TRBV6-5 with TRBJ1-6, with D possibly TRBD1 on 5 matching bases. V was trimmed by 2 bases and J by 8 bases, leaving 10 bases between them. CDR1 is MNHEY, CDR2 SVGAGI, per germline. This CDR3 region has 14 residues. The chain's CDR3 is CASSYGTEDSPLHF. The CDR3 bases are TGTGCCAGCAGTTACGGGACGGAAGATTCACCCCTCCACTTT.

The table lists this clonotype with many counts. The genes are TRBV7-2 and TRBJ2-7, with D possibly being TRBD1 (6 bases). Looked up from germline, CDR1 is SGHTA and CDR2 is FQGNSA. The CDR3 is 15 residues long. V was cut by 0 bases and J by 6 bases, with 15 bases left in between. The CDR3 spells CASSLATGFEGEQYF. Here the CDR3 DNA reads TGTGCCAGCAGCTTAGCGACAGGTTTTGAAGGCGAGCAGTACTTC.

The V and J genes are TRBV7-2 and TRBJ1-3; D possibly corresponds to TRBD1 (5 bases). CDR3 size: 16 residues. Trimming removed 0 bases from V and 6 bases from J, with 15 bases in between. From germline, CDR1 is SGHTA and CDR2 FQGNSA. This chain's CDR3 is CASSLASGGSTNTIYF. The CDR3 DNA follows: TGTGCCAGCAGCTTAGCGTCGGGGGGATCGACAAACACCATATATTTT.

The chain couples TRBV29-1 to TRBJ2-5, with TRBD2 identical over 9 bases. The junction had 14 bases not matched to a gene; V was cut back by 0 bases and J by 3 bases. Looked up from germline, CDR1 is SQVTM and CDR2 is ANQGSEA. CDR3 length: 18 residues. As DNA, the CDR3 is TGCAGCGTTGAAGATCTGGGGCTAGCGGGACTAGCCGAAGAGACCCAGTACTTC. Translated, it gives CSVEDLGLAGLAEETQYF.

This sequence joins TRBV18 and TRBJ2-7; TRBD1 agrees at 8 bases. The length of the CDR3 is 15 residues. V shed 0 bases and J 6 bases; nucleotides not matched to a gene: 7. CDR1 is KGHSH and CDR2 is LQKENI in the germline V gene. The CDR3 coding sequence is TGTGCCAGCTCACCACCGACAGGGGATCCGGCCGAGCAGTACTTC. Protein sequence: CASSPPTGDPAEQYF.

This clonotype was recorded at least ten times. The V call is TRBV11-2, the J call TRBJ2-3; D may be TRBD2 (7 bases). Germline lookup yields CDR1 SGHAT and CDR2 FQNNGV. V was pared by 8 bases and J by 0 bases, with 15 bases between. The CDR3 loop spans 15 amino acids. CDR3 DNA sequence: TGTGCCAGCCTCGGGGGGCTACTCAGCACAGATACGCAGTATTTT. Translating gives CASLGGLLSTDTQYF.

This clonotype was seen only a few times. The chain is built from TRBV12-3 or TRBV12-4 and TRBJ2-5; D is possibly TRBD1 (7 bases). V was pared by 2 bases and J by 9 bases, with 16 bases between. This CDR3 region has 14 residues. DNA of the CDR3: TGTGCCAGCAGTTTAAGGGACAGAGGGGAGGCCCAGTACTTC. Translating gives CASSLRDRGEAQYF.

This clonotype was seen more than once but under ten times. This rearrangement joins TRBV12-3 or TRBV12-4 to TRBJ2-5; 8 bases are a match to TRBD1. The CDR3 loop spans 19 amino acids. With 4 bases clipped from V and 4 bases from J, the junction kept 20 bases outside the gene matches. CDR3 in amino acids: CASSSRDRPVVTIGETQYF. The CDR3 DNA sequence: TGTGCCAGCAGTTCCCGGGACAGGCCCGTCGTGACCATAGGAGAGACCCAGTACTTC.

V is TRBV28 and J is TRBJ1-2; D ambiguous. V was shortened by 6 bases and J by 7 bases, with 12 bases between the two germline ends. CDR1 is MDHEN, CDR2 SYDVKM, per germline. The length of the CDR3 is 12 residues. CDR3 sequence: CASSLGDRGYTF. The CDR3 DNA reads TGTGCCAGCAGCTTGGGCGACCGTGGCTACACCTTC.